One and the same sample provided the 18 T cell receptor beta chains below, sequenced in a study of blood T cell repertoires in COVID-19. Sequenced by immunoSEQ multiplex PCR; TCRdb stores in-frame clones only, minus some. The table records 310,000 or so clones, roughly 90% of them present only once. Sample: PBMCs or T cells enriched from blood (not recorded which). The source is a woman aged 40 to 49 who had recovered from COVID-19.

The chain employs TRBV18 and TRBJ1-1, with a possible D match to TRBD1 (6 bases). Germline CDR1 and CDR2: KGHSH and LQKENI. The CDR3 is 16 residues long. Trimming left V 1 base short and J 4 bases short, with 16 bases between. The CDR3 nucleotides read TGTGCCAGCTCACCACAAGTGGGGGCCTCCGGCACTGAAGCTTTCTTT. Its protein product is CASSPQVGASGTEAFF.

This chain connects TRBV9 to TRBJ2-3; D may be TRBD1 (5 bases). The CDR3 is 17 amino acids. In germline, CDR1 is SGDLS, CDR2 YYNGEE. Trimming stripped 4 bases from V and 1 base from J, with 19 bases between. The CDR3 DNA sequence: TGTGCCAGCAGCCCAGAGGCAGGGAATGTTCGCACAGATACGCAGTATTTT. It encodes CASSPEAGNVRTDTQYF.

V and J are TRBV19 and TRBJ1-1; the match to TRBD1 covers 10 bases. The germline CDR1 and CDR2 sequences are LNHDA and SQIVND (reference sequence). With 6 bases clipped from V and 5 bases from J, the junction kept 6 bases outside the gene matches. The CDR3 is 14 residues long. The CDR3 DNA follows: TGTGCCAGTAGCCGACAGGGGGCAAGGACTGAAGCTTTCTTT. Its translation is CASSRQGARTEAFF.

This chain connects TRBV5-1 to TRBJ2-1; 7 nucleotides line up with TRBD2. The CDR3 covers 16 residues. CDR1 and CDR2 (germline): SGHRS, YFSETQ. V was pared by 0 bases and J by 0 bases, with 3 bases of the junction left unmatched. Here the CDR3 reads CASSLDGRSSYNEQFF. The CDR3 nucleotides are TGCGCCAGCAGCTTGGACGGGAGGAGCTCCTACAATGAGCAGTTCTTC. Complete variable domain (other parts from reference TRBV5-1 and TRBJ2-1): KAGVTQTPRYLIKTRGQQVTLSCSPISGHRSVSWYQQTPGQGLQFLFEYFSETQRNKGNFPGRFSGRQFSNSRSEMNVSTLELGDSALYLCASSLDGRSSYNEQFFGPGTRLTVL.

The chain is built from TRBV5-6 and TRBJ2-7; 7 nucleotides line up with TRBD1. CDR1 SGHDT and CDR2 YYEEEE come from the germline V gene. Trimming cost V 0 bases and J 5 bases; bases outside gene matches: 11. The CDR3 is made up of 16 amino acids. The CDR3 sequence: CASSLVRTGGNNEQYF. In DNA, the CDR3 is TGTGCCAGCAGCTTGGTCCGGACAGGCGGAAATAACGAGCAGTACTTC.

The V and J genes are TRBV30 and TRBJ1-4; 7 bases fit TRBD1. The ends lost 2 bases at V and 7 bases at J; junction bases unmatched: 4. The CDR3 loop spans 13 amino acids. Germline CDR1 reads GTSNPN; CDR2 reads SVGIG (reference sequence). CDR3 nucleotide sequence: TGTGCCTGGAGTTTCAGGGGGAGTGAAAAACTGTTTTTT. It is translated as CAWSFRGSEKLFF.

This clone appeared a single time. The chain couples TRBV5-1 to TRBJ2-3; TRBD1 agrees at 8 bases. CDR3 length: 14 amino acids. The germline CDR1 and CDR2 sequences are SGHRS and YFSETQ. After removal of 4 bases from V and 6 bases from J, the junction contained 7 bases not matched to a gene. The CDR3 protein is CASSGTGLGDTQYF. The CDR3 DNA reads TGCGCCAGCAGCGGGACAGGCCTGGGGGATACGCAGTATTTT.

CDR3 nucleotide sequence: TGTGCCACCAGTGACTTCGAGAGCGGCTACACCTTC. This sequence encodes CATSDFESGYTF. The chain employs TRBV24-1 and TRBJ1-2; D is ambiguous. This CDR3 is built from 12 residues. Trimming left V 4 bases short and J 8 bases short, with 10 bases between. Germline values: CDR1 KGHDR, CDR2 SFDVKD.

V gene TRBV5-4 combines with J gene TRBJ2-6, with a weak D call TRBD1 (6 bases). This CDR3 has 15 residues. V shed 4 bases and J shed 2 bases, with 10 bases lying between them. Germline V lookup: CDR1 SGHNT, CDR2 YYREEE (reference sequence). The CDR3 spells CASSTEGAGANVLTF. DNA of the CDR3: TGTGCCAGCAGCACAGAGGGGGCTGGGGCCAACGTCCTGACTTTC.

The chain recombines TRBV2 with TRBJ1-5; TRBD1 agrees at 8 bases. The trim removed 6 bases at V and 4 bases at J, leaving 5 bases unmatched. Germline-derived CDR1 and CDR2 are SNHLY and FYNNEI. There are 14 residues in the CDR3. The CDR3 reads CASSGQGRNQPQHF. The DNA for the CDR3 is TGTGCCAGCAGCGGACAGGGAAGAAATCAGCCCCAGCATTTT.

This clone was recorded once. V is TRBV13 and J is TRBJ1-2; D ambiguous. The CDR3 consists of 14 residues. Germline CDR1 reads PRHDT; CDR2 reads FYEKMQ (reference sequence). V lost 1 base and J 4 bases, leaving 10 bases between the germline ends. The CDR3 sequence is CASSLATSGYGYTF. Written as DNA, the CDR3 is TGTGCCAGCAGCTTAGCTACAAGCGGCTATGGCTACACCTTC.

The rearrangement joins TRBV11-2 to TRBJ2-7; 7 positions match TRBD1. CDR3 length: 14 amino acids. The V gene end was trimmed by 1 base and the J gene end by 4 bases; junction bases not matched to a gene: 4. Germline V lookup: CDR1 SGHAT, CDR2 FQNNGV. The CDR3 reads CASSLARGRYEQYF. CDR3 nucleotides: TGTGCCAGCAGCTTAGCTAGGGGGCGGTACGAGCAGTACTTC.

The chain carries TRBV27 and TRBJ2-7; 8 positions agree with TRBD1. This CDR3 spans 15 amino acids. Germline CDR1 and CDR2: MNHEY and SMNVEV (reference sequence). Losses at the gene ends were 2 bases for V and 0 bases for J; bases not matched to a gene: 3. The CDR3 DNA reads TGTGCCAGCAGTTTAAGACAGGGGAGCTCCTACGAGCAGTACTTC. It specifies CASSLRQGSSYEQYF.

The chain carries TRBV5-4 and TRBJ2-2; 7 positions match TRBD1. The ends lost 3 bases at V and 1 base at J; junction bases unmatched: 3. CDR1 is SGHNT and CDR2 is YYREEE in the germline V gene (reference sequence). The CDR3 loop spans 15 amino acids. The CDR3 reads CASSWDSLNTGELFF. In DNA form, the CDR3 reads TGTGCCAGCAGCTGGGACAGCTTGAACACCGGGGAGCTGTTTTTT.

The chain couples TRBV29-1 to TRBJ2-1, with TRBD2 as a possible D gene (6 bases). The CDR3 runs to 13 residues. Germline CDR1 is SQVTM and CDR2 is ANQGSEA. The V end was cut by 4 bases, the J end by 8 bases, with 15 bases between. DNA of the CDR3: TGCAGCGTTGTCCGCTGGGGGAGGCATGAGCAGTTCTTC. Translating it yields CSVVRWGRHEQFF.

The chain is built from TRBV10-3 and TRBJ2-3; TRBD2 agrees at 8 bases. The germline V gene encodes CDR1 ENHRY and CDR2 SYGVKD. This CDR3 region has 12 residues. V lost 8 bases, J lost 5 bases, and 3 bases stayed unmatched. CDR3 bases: TGTGCCATCCGGCTAGCGGGAGATACGCAGTATTTT. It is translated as CAIRLAGDTQYF.

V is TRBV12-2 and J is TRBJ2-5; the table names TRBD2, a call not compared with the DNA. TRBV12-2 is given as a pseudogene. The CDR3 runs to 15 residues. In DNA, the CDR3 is TGTGCAAGTCGCTTACCCCTAGGTTCTGCAGAGACCCAGTACTTC. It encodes CASRLPLGSAETQYF.

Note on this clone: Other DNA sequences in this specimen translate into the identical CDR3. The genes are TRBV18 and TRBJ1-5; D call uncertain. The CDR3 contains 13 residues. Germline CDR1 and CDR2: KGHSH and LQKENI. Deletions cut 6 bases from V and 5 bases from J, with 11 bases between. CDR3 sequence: CASSLGGDQPQHF. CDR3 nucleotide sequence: TGTGCCAGCTCCTTAGGCGGAGATCAGCCCCAGCATTTT.